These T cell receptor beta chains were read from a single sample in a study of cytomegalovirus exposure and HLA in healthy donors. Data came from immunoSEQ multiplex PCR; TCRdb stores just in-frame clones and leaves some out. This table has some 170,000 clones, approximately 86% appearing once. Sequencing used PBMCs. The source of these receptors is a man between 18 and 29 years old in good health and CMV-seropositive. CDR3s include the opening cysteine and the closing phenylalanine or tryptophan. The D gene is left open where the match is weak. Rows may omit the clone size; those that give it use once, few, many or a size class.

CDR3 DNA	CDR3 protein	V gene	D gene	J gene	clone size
TGTGCCAGTTTAGCGGGAGGGCAATCCTACAATGAGCAGTTCTTC	CASLAGGQSYNEQFF	TRBV28	TRBD2	TRBJ2-1	NA
TGTGCCAGCAGCTTAACCGGGACAGCTTTTTATGGCTACACCTTC	CASSLTGTAFYGYTF	TRBV7-2	TRBD1	TRBJ1-2	NA
TGTGCCAGCAGCCTAGACCGGACTAACTATGGCTACACCTTC	CASSLDRTNYGYTF	TRBV28	NA	TRBJ1-2	NA
TGTGCCAGCAGCCCAGGACCGGAGGGGATCAATGAGCAGTTCTTC	CASSPGPEGINEQFF	TRBV7-3	NA	TRBJ2-1	NA
TGTGCCAGTTCCGGGACAGGGTTGACCGAGGAGACCCAGTACTTC	CASSGTGLTEETQYF	TRBV19	TRBD1	TRBJ2-5	NA
TGTGCCAGTAGTATAGATGCAGAGGGAAACACTGAAGCTTTCTTT	CASSIDAEGNTEAFF	TRBV19	NA	TRBJ1-1	NA
TGTGCCAGCAGTTACCCCGGAGGGACGGACTATGGCTACACCTTC	CASSYPGGTDYGYTF	TRBV6-6	NA	TRBJ1-2	NA
TGTGCCAGCAGCTTAGTAGTATCCGGCACCATATATTTT	CASSLVVSGTIYF	TRBV7-8	NA	TRBJ1-3	NA
TGTGCCAGCGGGGGGTGGGAGACCCAGTACTTC	CASGGWETQYF	TRBV6-5	NA	TRBJ2-5	NA
TGTGCCAGCAGCTACGTAACAGGGGACGGCGGGACCCAGTACTTC	CASSYVTGDGGTQYF	TRBV7-9	TRBD1	TRBJ2-5	NA
TGCAGCGCCAACGGGGGGGAGGAGGCGACTAATGAAAAACTGTTTTTT	CSANGGEEATNEKLFF	TRBV29-1	NA	TRBJ1-4	NA
TGTGCCAGCTCACCCCGGGGGGCATCTAACTATGGCTACACCTTC	CASSPRGASNYGYTF	TRBV18	NA	TRBJ1-2	NA
TGTGCCAGCAGGCGGGGCCCTGAACCGAACTATGGCTACACCTTC	CASRRGPEPNYGYTF	TRBV28	NA	TRBJ1-2	NA
TGTGCCAGCAGTTTTTACGGACAGGGGTATGGCTACACCTTC	CASSFYGQGYGYTF	TRBV28	TRBD1	TRBJ1-2	NA
TGCGCCAGCGGCGGGGCAATGAACACTGAAGCTTTCTTT	CASGGAMNTEAFF	TRBV4-1	NA	TRBJ1-1	few